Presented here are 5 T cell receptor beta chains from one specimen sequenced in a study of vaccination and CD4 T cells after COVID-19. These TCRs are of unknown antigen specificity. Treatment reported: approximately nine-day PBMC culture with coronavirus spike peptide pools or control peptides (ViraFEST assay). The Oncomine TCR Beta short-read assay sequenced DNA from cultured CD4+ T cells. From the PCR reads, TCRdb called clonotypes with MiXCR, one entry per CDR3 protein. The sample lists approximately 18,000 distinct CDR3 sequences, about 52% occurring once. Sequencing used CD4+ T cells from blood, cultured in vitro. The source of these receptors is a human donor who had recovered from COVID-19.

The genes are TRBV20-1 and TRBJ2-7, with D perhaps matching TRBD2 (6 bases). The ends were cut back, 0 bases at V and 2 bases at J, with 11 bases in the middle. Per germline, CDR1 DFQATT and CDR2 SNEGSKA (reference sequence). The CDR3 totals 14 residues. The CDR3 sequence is CSARDYGSPYEQYF. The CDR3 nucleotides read TGCAGTGCTAGAGATTACGGGAGTCCCTACGAGCAGTACTTC.

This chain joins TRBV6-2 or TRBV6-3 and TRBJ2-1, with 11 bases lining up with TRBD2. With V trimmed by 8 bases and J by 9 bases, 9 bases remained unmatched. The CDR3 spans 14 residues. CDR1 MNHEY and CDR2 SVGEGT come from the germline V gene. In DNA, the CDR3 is TGTGCCAGCGGCCCTAGCGGGGGGCCCGGTGAGCAGTTCTTC. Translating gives CASGPSGGPGEQFF.

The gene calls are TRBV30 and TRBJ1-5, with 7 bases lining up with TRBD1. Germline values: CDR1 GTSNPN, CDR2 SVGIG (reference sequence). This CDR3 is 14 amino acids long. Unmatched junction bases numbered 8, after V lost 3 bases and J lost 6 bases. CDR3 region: CAWSSRGRSQPQHF. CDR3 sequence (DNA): TGTGCCTGGAGCAGTAGGGGGCGAAGTCAGCCCCAGCATTTT.

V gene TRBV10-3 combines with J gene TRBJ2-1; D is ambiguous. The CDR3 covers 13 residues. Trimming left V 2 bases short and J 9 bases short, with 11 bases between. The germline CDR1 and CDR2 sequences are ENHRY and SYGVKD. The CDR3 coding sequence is TGTGCCATCAGTGAGCTAGATCTGGGTGAGCAGTTCTTC. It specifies CAISELDLGEQFF.

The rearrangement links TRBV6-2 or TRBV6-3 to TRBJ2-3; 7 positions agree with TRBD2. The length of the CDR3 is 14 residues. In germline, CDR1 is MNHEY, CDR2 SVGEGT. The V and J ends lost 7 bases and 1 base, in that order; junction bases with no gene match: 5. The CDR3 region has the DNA TGTGCCAGCAAGGGTCTAGCGGGCACAGATACGCAGTATTTT. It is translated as CASKGLAGTDTQYF.